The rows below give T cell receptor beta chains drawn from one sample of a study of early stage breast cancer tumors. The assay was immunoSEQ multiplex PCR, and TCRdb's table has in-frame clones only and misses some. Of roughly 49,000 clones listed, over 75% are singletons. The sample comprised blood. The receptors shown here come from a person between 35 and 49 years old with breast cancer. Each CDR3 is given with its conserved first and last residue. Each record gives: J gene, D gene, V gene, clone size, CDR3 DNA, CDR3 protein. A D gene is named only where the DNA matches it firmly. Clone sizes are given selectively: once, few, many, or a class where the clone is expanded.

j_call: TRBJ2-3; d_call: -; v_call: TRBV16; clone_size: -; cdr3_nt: TGTGCCAGCACCGCAGGGACTAGCACAGATACGCAGTATTTT; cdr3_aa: CASTAGTSTDTQYF
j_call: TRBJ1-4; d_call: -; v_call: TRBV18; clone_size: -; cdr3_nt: TGTGCCAGCTCACTAAAACAGGGAACTAATGAAAAACTGTTTTTT; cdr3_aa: CASSLKQGTNEKLFF
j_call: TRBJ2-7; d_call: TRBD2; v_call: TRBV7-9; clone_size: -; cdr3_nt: TGTGCCAGCAGCCCTCGAGGACTAGCGCGGTACGAGCAGTACTTC; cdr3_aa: CASSPRGLARYEQYF
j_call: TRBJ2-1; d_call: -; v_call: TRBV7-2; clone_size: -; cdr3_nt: TGTGCCAGCAGCTTAGGTCCTCCCATCGTCGTTGTTGAGCAGTTCTTC; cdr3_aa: CASSLGPPIVVVEQFF
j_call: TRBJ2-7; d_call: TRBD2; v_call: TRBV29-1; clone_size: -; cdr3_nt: TGCAGCGTTGTTAGCGGGGTCTACGAGCAGTACTTC; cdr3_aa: CSVVSGVYEQYF
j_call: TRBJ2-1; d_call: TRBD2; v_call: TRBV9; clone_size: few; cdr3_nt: TGTGCCAGCAGCCCGGGACTAGCGGGAGACAATGAGCAGTTCTTC; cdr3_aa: CASSPGLAGDNEQFF
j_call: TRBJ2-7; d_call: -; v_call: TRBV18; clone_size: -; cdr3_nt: TGTGCCAGCTCACCACTCCGGTCGTCCTACGAGCAGTACTTC; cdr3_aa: CASSPLRSSYEQYF
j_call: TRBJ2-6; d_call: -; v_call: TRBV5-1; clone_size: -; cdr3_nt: TGCGCCAGCAGCTTGGGACTAGACCTGAGGGGGGCCAACGTCCTGACTTTC; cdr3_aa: CASSLGLDLRGANVLTF
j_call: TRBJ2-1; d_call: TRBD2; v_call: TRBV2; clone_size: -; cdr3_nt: TGTGCCAGCAGTCAAGAAGCGGGAGGTTTAGTCTACAATGAGCAGTTCTTC; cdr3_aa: CASSQEAGGLVYNEQFF
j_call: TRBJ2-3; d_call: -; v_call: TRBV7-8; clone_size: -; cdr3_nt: TGTGCCAGCAGCCTCAAACAAGATACGCAGTATTTT; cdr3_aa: CASSLKQDTQYF
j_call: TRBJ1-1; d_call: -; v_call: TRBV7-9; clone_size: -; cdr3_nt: TGTGCCAGCAGCCCAGGGCTGAACACTGAAGCTTTCTTT; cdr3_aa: CASSPGLNTEAFF
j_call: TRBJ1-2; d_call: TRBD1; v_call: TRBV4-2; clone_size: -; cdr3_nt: TGTGCCAGCAGCCAAGACTGGGACAGGCACTTC; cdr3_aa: CASSQDWDRHF
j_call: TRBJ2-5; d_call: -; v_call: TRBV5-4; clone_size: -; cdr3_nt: TGTGCCAGCAGCTTGTTCCAGGCCCAAGAGACCCAGTACTTC; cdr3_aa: CASSLFQAQETQYF
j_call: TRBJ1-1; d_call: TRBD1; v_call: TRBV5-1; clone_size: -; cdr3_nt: TGCGCCAGCAGCCCAGCGACAGGGCCGCTAAACACTGAAGCTTTCTTT; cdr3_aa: CASSPATGPLNTEAFF
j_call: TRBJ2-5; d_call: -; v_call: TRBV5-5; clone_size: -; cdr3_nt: TGTGCCAGCAGTTCCCCGGGACCCGAAGAGACCCAGTACTTC; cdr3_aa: CASSSPGPEETQYF
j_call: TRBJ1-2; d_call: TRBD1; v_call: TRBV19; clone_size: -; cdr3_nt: TGTGCCAGTAGTATTCTTCAGTGGCGGACAGGTTCCCAACCGGGCTACACCTTC; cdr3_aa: CASSILQWRTGSQPGYTF
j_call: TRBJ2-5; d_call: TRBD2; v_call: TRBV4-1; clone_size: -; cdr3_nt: TGCGCCAGCAGCCCGGCTAGCGGAAATCAAGAGACCCAGTACTTC; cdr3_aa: CASSPASGNQETQYF
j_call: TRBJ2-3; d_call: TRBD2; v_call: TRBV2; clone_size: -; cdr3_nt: TGTGCCAGCAGACTTACGACTAGCGGGGGACATACGCAGTATTTT; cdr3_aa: CASRLTTSGGHTQYF
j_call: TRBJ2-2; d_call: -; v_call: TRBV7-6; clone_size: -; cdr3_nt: TGTGCCAGCAGCTTAGCTCGCGCCAGTCTAACCGGGGAGCTGTTTTTT; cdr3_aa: CASSLARASLTGELFF
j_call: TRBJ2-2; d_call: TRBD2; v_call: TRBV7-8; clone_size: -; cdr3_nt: TGTGCCAGCAGCTTAGGCCTAGCGGGAGGGCCGGGCACCGGGGAGCTGTTTTTT; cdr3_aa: CASSLGLAGGPGTGELFF
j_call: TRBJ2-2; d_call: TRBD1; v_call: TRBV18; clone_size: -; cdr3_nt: TGTGCCAGCTCACCACCCGGGACAGTTGGAGCCGGGGAGCTGTTTTTT; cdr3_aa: CASSPPGTVGAGELFF
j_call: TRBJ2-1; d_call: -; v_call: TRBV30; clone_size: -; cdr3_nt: TGTGCCTGGGGAGTTTTGAGACAGAATGAGCAGTTCTTC; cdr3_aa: CAWGVLRQNEQFF
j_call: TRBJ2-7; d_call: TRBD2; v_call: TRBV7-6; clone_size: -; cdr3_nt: TGTGCCAGCAGCTTAGGGGGGAAGTTGGCGGGAGTCCAATGG; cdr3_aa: CASSLGGKLAGVQW
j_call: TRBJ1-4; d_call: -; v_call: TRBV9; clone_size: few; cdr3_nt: TGTGCCAGCAGCGTCACAGGTATGGGTGAAAAACTGTTTTTT; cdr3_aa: CASSVTGMGEKLFF
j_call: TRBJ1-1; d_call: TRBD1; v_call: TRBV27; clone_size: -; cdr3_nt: TGTGCCAGCAGTACACACCAAACAGGGGGCGAGCGGGCGGAGAACACTGAAGCTTTCTTT; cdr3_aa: CASSTHQTGGERAENTEAFF
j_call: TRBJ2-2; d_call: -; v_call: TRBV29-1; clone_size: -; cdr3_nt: TGCAGCGCCCGGGACTCCACGAACACCGGGGAGCTGTTTTTT; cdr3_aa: CSARDSTNTGELFF
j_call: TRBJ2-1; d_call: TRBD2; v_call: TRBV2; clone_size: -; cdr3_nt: TGTGCCAGCATGGGACTAGCGGGAGCGGTCGAGCAGTTCTTC; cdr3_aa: CASMGLAGAVEQFF
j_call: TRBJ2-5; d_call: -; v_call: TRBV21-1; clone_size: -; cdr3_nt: TGTGCCAGCAGCAAAGTCGAGGTTTGCAGGGGGTATAGAGAGACCCAGTACTTC; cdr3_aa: CASSKVEVCRGYRETQYF
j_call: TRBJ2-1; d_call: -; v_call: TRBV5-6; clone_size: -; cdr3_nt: TGTGCCAGCAGCTACGTGAACTACAATGAGCAGTTCTTC; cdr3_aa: CASSYVNYNEQFF
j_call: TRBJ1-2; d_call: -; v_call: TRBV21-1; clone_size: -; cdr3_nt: TGTGCCAGCAGCCCCATGTGGACAGGGGGAAACTATGGCTACACCTTC; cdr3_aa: CASSPMWTGGNYGYTF
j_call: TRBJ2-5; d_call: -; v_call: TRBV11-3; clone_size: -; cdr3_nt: TGTGCCAGCAGCTTAAACAGGGCGGGGACCCAGTACTTC; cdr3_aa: CASSLNRAGTQYF
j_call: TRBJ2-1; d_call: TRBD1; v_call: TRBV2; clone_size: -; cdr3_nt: TGTGCCAGCGACAGGGGGTCGAATGAGCAGTTCTTC; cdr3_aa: CASDRGSNEQFF
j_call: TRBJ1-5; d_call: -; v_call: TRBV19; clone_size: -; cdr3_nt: TGTGCCAGTAGTAAGGGACTTCTTAGCAATCAGCCCCAGCATTTT; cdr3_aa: CASSKGLLSNQPQHF
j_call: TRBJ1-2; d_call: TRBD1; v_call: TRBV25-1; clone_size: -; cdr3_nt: TGTGCCAGCAGTAGGTCCCAGGACAGGGGATTGATCGGCTACACCTTC; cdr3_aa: CASSRSQDRGLIGYTF
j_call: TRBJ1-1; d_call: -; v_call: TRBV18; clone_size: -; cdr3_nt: TGTGCCAGCTCAACGGACAGGAACACTGAAGCTTTCTTT; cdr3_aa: CASSTDRNTEAFF
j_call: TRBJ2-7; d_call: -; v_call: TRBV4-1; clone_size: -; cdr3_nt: TGCGCCAGCAGCCAGGCCCGTAGCAACGAGCAGTACTTC; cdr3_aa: CASSQARSNEQYF
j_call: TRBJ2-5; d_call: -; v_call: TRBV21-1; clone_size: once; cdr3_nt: TGTGCCAGCAGCAAAGGGGACAGGGCGGAGACCCAGTACTTC; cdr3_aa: CASSKGDRAETQYF
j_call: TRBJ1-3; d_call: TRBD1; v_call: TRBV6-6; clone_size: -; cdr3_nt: TGTGCCAGCAGTTACTACGGACAGGGAGAAAACACCATATATTTT; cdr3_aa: CASSYYGQGENTIYF
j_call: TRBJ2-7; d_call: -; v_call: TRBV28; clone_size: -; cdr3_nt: TGTGCCAGCAGTTTGAACCTCTACGAGCAGTACTTC; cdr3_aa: CASSLNLYEQYF
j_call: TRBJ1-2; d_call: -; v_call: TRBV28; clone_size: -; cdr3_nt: TGTGCCAGCAGTTGGGAGGACAGCTACTATGGCTACACCTTC; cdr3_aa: CASSWEDSYYGYTF
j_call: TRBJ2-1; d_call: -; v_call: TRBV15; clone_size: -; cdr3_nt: TGTGCCACCAGCAGAGATCGAGAGTACAATGAGCAGTTCTTC; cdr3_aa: CATSRDREYNEQFF
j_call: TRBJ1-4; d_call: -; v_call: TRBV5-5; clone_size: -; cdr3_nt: TGTGCCAGCAGCTTGCGAGAGGGAACTAATGAAAAACTGTTTTTT; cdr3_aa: CASSLREGTNEKLFF
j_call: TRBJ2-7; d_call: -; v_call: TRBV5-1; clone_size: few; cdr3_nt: TGCGCCAGCAGCTTGGATGCCTACTACGAGCAGTACTTC; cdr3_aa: CASSLDAYYEQYF
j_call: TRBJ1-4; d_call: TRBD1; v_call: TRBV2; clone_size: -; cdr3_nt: TGTGCCAGCAGTGAAGTGGGACAGGGTAGGGAAAAACTGTTTTTT; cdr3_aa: CASSEVGQGREKLFF
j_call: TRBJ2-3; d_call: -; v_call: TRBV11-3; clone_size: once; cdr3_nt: TGTGCCAGCAGCTTAGGAAACAGGGCGGGGGGCACAGATACGCAGTATTTT; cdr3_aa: CASSLGNRAGGTDTQYF
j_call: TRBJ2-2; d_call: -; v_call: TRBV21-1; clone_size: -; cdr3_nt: TGTGCCAGCAGCAAGCGGGGGGGGCAGGGGAGTACCGGGGAGCTGTTTTTT; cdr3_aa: CASSKRGGQGSTGELFF
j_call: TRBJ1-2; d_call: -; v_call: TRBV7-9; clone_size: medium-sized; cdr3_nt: TGTGCCAGCAGCTTAGGGTGGGCAGAGGGTGGCTACACCTTC; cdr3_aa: CASSLGWAEGGYTF
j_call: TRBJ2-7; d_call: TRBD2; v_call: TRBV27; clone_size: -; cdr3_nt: TGTGCCAGCAGGGCGGGAGGGGGGGCAGGCGAGCAGTACTTC; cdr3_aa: CASRAGGGAGEQYF
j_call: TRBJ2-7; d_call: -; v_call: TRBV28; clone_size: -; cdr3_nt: TGTGCCAGCAGTTTAGGGGGGGCAGGCTCCTACGAGCAGTACTTC; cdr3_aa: CASSLGGAGSYEQYF
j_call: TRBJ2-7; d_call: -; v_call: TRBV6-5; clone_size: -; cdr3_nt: TGTGCCAGCAGCCCCACCAATAGAGGGCCCTACGAGCAGTACTTC; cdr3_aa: CASSPTNRGPYEQYF
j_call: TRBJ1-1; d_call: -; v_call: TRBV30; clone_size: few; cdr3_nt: TGTGCCTGGGCGGACAGTCAGAACACTGAAGCTTTCTTT; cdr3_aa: CAWADSQNTEAFF
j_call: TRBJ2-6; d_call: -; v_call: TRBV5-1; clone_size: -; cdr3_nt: TGCGCCAGCAGCTTGGATCTTAATTCTGGGGCCAACGTCCTGACTTTC; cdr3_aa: CASSLDLNSGANVLTF
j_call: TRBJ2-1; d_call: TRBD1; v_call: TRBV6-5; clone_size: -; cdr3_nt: TGTGCCAGCACCATTGGACAGGCCTCCTACAATGAGCAGTTCTTC; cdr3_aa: CASTIGQASYNEQFF
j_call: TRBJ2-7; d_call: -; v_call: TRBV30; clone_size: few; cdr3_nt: TGTGCCTGGAGTTTCCGGGGGGCCGACGAGCAGTACTTC; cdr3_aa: CAWSFRGADEQYF
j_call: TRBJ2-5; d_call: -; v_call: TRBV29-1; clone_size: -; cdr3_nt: TGCAGCGTCTACCCTTGGACAGATCAAGAGACCCAGTACTTC; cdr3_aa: CSVYPWTDQETQYF
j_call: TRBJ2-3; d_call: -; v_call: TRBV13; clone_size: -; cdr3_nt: TGTGCCAGCAGCTTTGCTAGTTCGGTTTCGGATACGCAGTATTTT; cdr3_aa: CASSFASSVSDTQYF
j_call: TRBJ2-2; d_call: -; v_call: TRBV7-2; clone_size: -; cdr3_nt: TGTGCCAGCAGCCCCCTCTGGGGCACCGGGGAGCTGTTTTTT; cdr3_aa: CASSPLWGTGELFF
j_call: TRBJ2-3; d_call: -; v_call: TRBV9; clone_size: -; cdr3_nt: TGTGCCAGCAGCGTAGATGACGGTTCTATTGGACAGTATTTT; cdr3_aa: CASSVDDGSIGQYF
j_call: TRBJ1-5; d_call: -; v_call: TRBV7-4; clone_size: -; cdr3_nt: TGTGCCAGCAGCTCCGACAGTAGCAATCAGCCCCAGCATTTT; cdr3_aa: CASSSDSSNQPQHF
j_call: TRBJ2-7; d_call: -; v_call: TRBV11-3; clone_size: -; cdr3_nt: TGTGCCAGCAGCTTAGCGGGGGAAGAGGGGTACGAGCAGTACTTC; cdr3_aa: CASSLAGEEGYEQYF